This TCR beta chain was documented in a study of yellow fever vaccine responses in identical twins. Study-wide findings and caveats: The T cell response to vaccination in identical twins was reportedly partly convergent and partly personalized.

The germline V gene has CDR1 WNHNN and CDR2 SYGVQD (reference sequence). The CDR3 has 13 amino acids. With 0 bases removed from V and 4 bases from J, the gap between germline ends came to 4 bases. TCRdb itself ran the RT-PCR reads through MiXCR, one entry per CDR3 protein. The sample comprises about 5,400 distinct CDR3 sequences, 86% of which are singletons, and 2.5% to 3.5% rests with the top ten. As for this clonotype: The antigen is unknown.

The chain joins TRBV10-1 to TRBJ1-3; D not resolved. This TCR was recovered from a woman under 30 who received the yellow fever vaccine. The material was T cells from blood (PBMCs), unsorted or a sorted subset (not recorded which), obtained before or after yellow fever vaccination (not recorded which). The CDR3 sequence: CASSESDGNTIYF. DNA of the CDR3: TGCGCCAGCAGTGAGTCTGACGGAAACACCATATATTTT.